This T cell receptor beta chain comes out of a study of blood T cells in healthy people across ages. On this clonotype itself: Its antigen is not known.

General study findings and limits: The recorded TCR beta diversity per million T cells decreased in a roughly linear manner with age. Across samples, TCR beta diversity tracked strongly with naive T cell percentage.

The CDR3 extends over 14 amino acids. V lost 7 bases to trimming and J lost 0 bases, with 9 bases between them. Germline V lookup: CDR1 LNHDA, CDR2 SQIVND (reference sequence). Alongside a J-beta primer mix, a sample-barcoded 5' primer served in a second PCR lasting about 7 to 11 cycles. Every cDNA molecule bore a tag from a template-switch adaptor containing 12 random nucleotides. Using its own MiXCR run on the 5' RACE reads, TCRdb lists one record per CDR3 protein. Of approximately 670,000 distinct CDR3 sequences listed, 40% to 45% were seen once; the top ten hold 30%. The clonotype originates from a man at least 80 years old in good health. Sequenced sample: blood. The chain uses TRBV19 and TRBJ2-2; D unclear. This CDR3 reads CASTRTTNTGELFF. In nucleotides, the CDR3 is TGTGCCAGTACCAGGACCACGAACACCGGGGAGCTGTTTTTT.